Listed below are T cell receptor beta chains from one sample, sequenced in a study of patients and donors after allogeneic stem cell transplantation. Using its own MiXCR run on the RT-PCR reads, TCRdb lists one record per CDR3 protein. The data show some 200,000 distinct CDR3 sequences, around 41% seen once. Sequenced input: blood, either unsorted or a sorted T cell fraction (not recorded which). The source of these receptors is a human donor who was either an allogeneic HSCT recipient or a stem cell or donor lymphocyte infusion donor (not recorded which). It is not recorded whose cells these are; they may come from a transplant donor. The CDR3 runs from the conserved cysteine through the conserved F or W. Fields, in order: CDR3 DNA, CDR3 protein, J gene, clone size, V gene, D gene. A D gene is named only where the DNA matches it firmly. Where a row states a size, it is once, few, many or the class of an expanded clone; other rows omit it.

DNA: TGCAGCGCCGTGGTCAGCAACACTGAAGCTTTCTTT; CDR3: CSAVVSNTEAFF; J: TRBJ1-1; size: few; V: TRBV29-1; D: -
DNA: TGTGCCAGCAGCGTCACTAGCGGAGCCTACAATGAGCAGTTCTTC; CDR3: CASSVTSGAYNEQFF; J: TRBJ2-1; size: -; V: TRBV7-9; D: TRBD2
DNA: TGTGCCAGCAGTTTAGAATCCTATAGCAATCAGCCCCAGCATTTT; CDR3: CASSLESYSNQPQHF; J: TRBJ1-5; size: few; V: TRBV28; D: -
DNA: TGTGCCAGCAGCTTACGACCGGACAGGGGGGCGACCACTGAAGCTTTCTTT; CDR3: CASSLRPDRGATTEAFF; J: TRBJ1-1; size: -; V: TRBV7-8; D: TRBD1
DNA: TGTGCCAGCAGCTTAGAAGGCCGGCCTGGAAACACCATATATTTT; CDR3: CASSLEGRPGNTIYF; J: TRBJ1-3; size: once; V: TRBV11-2; D: -
DNA: TGTGCCAGCAGCGTATCCCGCGCCTATGGACAGGGGAACACCGGGGAGCTGTTTTTT; CDR3: CASSVSRAYGQGNTGELFF; J: TRBJ2-2; size: -; V: TRBV9; D: TRBD1
DNA: TGTGCCAGCAGCTTAGTAGGAGGCCCTCAGGGAGATACGCAGTATTTT; CDR3: CASSLVGGPQGDTQYF; J: TRBJ2-3; size: -; V: TRBV7-2; D: -
DNA: TGTGCCAGCAGCCTGGGGACAGCTAATGAAAAACTGTTTTTT; CDR3: CASSLGTANEKLFF; J: TRBJ1-4; size: few; V: TRBV12-3/TRBV12-4; D: TRBD1
DNA: TGTGCCAGCAGCGACAGGGGGAGAAACACTGAAGCTTTCTTT; CDR3: CASSDRGRNTEAFF; J: TRBJ1-1; size: -; V: TRBV7-9; D: TRBD1
DNA: TGTGCCAGCAGCCCGGGACCAAAAGGCTACACCTTC; CDR3: CASSPGPKGYTF; J: TRBJ1-2; size: -; V: TRBV7-9; D: -
DNA: TGTGCCAGCAGCCCCAGGGACAGAGCCATCTATGGCTACACCTTC; CDR3: CASSPRDRAIYGYTF; J: TRBJ1-2; size: -; V: TRBV27; D: TRBD1
DNA: TGTGCCAGCAGATCCTCTAGAGCGCAGGGGACAGATACGCAGTATTTT; CDR3: CASRSSRAQGTDTQYF; J: TRBJ2-3; size: -; V: TRBV6-5; D: -
DNA: TGTGCCAGCACCCCCTCCGCGTTAGCGGGCAATGAGCAGTTCTTC; CDR3: CASTPSALAGNEQFF; J: TRBJ2-1; size: once; V: TRBV19; D: TRBD2
DNA: TGTGCCAGCAGCTTTATAACTAGCGGGAATGAGCAGTTCTTC; CDR3: CASSFITSGNEQFF; J: TRBJ2-1; size: -; V: TRBV7-2; D: TRBD2
DNA: TGCAGCGTTCCCGGGACAGGGAAGGCTAATGAAAAACTGTTTTTT; CDR3: CSVPGTGKANEKLFF; J: TRBJ1-4; size: once; V: TRBV29-1; D: TRBD1
DNA: TGTGCCAGCAGTTACTCCGGGACAGCGTACTTC; CDR3: CASSYSGTAYF; J: TRBJ2-7; size: -; V: TRBV6-5; D: TRBD1
DNA: TGTGCCAGCAGTCAACAGGGGCCTAGAACTGAAGCTTTCTTT; CDR3: CASSQQGPRTEAFF; J: TRBJ1-1; size: -; V: TRBV12-3/TRBV12-4; D: TRBD1
DNA: TGTGCCAGTAGTATCGGGCCCAGAAGGAACACTGAAGCTTTCTTT; CDR3: CASSIGPRRNTEAFF; J: TRBJ1-1; size: few; V: TRBV19; D: -
DNA: TGCGCCAGCAGCCAAGAGTGGAACTTCCATTGGAACATTCAGTACTTC; CDR3: CASSQEWNFHWNIQYF; J: TRBJ2-4; size: once; V: TRBV4-3; D: -
DNA: TGCGCCAGCAGCCAAGAATCGGGAAGATACGAGCAGTACTTC; CDR3: CASSQESGRYEQYF; J: TRBJ2-7; size: -; V: TRBV4-3; D: -
DNA: TGCAGCGTCGGACAGGCAAGCTCCTACGAGCAGTACTTC; CDR3: CSVGQASSYEQYF; J: TRBJ2-7; size: few; V: TRBV29-1; D: TRBD1
DNA: TGTGCCAGCAGTTATCGGGGGACCAGCCTTCCAAATCAGCCCCAGCATTTT; CDR3: CASSYRGTSLPNQPQHF; J: TRBJ1-5; size: few; V: TRBV27; D: -
DNA: TGTGCCAGCAGTTCGGACAGGCCCCTCCTCCCCGGGGAGCTGTTTTTT; CDR3: CASSSDRPLLPGELFF; J: TRBJ2-2; size: few; V: TRBV12-3/TRBV12-4; D: TRBD1
DNA: TGTGCCAGCAGTAGTCGCGGGAGACCCGAGACCCAGTACTTC; CDR3: CASSSRGRPETQYF; J: TRBJ2-5; size: -; V: TRBV6-5; D: TRBD2
DNA: TGTGCCAGCAGTGGGATTGTTAACTATGGCTACACCTTC; CDR3: CASSGIVNYGYTF; J: TRBJ1-2; size: -; V: TRBV13; D: -
DNA: TGCAGTGCTGGTAGTCCGAATCCTATCCTCACCTTC; CDR3: CSAGSPNPILTF; J: TRBJ1-2; size: -; V: TRBV20-1; D: -
DNA: TGTGCCAGCTCACCACCTGGGACAGGGGGTGCAACTAATGAAAAACTGTTTTTT; CDR3: CASSPPGTGGATNEKLFF; J: TRBJ1-4; size: -; V: TRBV18; D: TRBD1
DNA: TGTGCCAGCAGTCTGACAGTTACTAATGAAAAACTGTTTTTT; CDR3: CASSLTVTNEKLFF; J: TRBJ1-4; size: few; V: TRBV12-3/TRBV12-4; D: -
DNA: TGTGCCAGCAGCCACGGGACCGAGGGCTATGGCTACACCTTC; CDR3: CASSHGTEGYGYTF; J: TRBJ1-2; size: few; V: TRBV13; D: -
DNA: TGTGCCAGCAGCATAGATTCTGGAAACACCATATTTTTT; CDR3: CASSIDSGNTIFF; J: TRBJ1-3; size: -; V: TRBV12-3/TRBV12-4; D: -
DNA: TGTGCCAGCAGTTACGAGGGTAGACAGCCCCAGCATTTT; CDR3: CASSYEGRQPQHF; J: TRBJ1-5; size: -; V: TRBV6-5; D: -
DNA: TGTGCCACCGGACGGCACAATCAGCCCCAGCATTTT; CDR3: CATGRHNQPQHF; J: TRBJ1-5; size: -; V: TRBV27; D: -